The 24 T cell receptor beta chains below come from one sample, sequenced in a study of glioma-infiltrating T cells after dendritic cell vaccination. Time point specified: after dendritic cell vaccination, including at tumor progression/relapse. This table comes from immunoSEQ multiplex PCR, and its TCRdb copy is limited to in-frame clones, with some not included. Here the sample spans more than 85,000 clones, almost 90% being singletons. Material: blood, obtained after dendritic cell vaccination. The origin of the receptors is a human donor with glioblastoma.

The CDR3 spells CASSRRGEGSGNTIYF. DNA for the CDR3: TGTGCCAGCAGCCGCCGAGGGGAGGGTTCAGGAAACACCATATATTTT. The J gene is TRBJ1-3, the V gene TRBV4-2; possibly TRBD1 for D (5 bases). The CDR3 covers 16 residues. Trimming left V 4 bases short and J 4 bases short, with 17 bases between. Germline V CDR1 and CDR2: LGHNA, YNFKEQ.

The CDR3 reads CAWSQGRMNTGELFF. CDR3 nucleotides: TGTGCCTGGAGCCAAGGGAGGATGAACACCGGGGAGCTGTTTTTT. The rearrangement uses TRBV30 and TRBJ2-2; D is perhaps TRBD2 (6 bases). CDR1 and CDR2 from the germline V gene are GTSNPN and SVGIG (reference sequence). This CDR3 is built from 15 residues. With 3 bases removed from V and 1 base from J, the gap between germline ends came to 12 bases.

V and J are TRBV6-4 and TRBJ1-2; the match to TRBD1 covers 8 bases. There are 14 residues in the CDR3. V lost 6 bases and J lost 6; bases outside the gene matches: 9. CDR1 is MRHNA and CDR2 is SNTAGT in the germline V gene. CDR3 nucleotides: TGTGCCAGCAGCCGCACAGGGGGGCGCGATGGCTACACCTTC. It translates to CASSRTGGRDGYTF.

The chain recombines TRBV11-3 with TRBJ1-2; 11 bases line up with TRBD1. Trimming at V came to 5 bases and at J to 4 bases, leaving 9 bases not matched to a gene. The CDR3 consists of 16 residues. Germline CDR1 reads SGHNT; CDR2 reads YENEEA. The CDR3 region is CASSQDRGLDSYGYTF. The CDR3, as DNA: TGTGCCAGCAGCCAGGACAGGGGGCTTGATAGCTATGGCTACACCTTC.

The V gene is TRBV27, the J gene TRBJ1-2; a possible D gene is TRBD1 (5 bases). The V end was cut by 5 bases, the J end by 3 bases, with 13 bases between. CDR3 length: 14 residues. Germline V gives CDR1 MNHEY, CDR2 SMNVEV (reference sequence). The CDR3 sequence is CASSPRRGDYGYTF. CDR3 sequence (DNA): TGTGCCAGCAGTCCACGGAGGGGAGACTATGGCTACACCTTC.

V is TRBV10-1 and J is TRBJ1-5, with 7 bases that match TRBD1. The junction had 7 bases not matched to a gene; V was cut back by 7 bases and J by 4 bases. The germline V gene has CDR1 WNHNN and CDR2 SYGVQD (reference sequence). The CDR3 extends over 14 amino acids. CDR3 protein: CASILRGWNQPQHF. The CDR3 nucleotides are TGCGCCAGCATTCTCAGGGGGTGGAATCAGCCCCAGCATTTT.

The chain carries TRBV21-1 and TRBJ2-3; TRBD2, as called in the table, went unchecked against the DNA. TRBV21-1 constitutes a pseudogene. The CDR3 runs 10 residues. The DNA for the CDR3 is TGTGCCAGCAGCTCGGATACGCAGTATTTT. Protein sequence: CASSSDTQYF.

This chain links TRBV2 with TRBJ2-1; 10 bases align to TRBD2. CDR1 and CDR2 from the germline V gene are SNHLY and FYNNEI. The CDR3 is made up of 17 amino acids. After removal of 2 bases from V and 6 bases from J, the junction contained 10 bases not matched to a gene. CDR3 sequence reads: CASSEPAGGPSGNEQFF. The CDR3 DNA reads TGTGCCAGCAGTGAACCAGCGGGGGGGCCTAGTGGCAATGAGCAGTTCTTC.

CDR3 loop: CASSPGPHYEQYF. The CDR3 coding sequence is TGTGCCAGCAGCCCTGGGCCTCACTACGAGCAGTACTTC. V and J are TRBV27 and TRBJ2-7, with D hard to call. Trimming cost V 6 bases and J 3 bases, with 12 bases left between them. Per germline, CDR1 MNHEY and CDR2 SMNVEV (reference sequence). This CDR3 spans 13 amino acids.

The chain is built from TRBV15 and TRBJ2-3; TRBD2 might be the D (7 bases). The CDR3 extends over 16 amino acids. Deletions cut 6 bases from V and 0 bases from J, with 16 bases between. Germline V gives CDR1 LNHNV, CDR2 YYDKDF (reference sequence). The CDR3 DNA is TGTGCCACCAGGGGGCCGGGGGGCCGTAGCACAGATACGCAGTATTTT. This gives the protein CATRGPGGRSTDTQYF.

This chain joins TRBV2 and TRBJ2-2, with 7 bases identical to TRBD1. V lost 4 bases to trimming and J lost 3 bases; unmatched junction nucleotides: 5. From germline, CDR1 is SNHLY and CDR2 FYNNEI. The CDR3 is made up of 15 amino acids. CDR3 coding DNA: TGTGCCAGCAGTGCAGGACAGGCGGACACCGGGGAGCTGTTTTTT. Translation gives CASSAGQADTGELFF. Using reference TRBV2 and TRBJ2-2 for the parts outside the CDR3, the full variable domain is EPEVTQTPSHQVTQMGQEVILRCVPISNHLYFYWYRQILGQKVEFLVSFYNNEISEKSEIFDDQFSVERPDGSNFTLKIRSTKLEDSAMYFCASSAGQADTGELFFGEGSRLTVL.

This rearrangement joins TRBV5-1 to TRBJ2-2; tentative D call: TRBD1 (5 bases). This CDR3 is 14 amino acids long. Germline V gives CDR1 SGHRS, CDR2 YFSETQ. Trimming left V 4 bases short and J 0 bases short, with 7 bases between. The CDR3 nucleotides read TGCGCCAGCAGCATGACAGCGAACACCGGGGAGCTGTTTTTT. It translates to CASSMTANTGELFF.

The chain's CDR3 is CASSKTASYEQYF. The CDR3 coding sequence is TGTGCCAGCAGTAAGACTGCATCCTACGAGCAGTACTTC. The chain joins TRBV6-1 to TRBJ2-7; D is uncertain. With 5 bases removed from V and 1 base from J, the gap between germline ends came to 9 bases. The germline V gene has CDR1 MNHNS and CDR2 SASEGT. The CDR3 sequence is 13 residues long.

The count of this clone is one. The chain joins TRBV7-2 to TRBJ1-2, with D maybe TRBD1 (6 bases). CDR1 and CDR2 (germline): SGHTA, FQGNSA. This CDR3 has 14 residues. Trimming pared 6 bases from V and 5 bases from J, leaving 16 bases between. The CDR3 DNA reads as TGTGCCAGCAGTCTTACCGGGACAACTTATGGCTACACCTTC. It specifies CASSLTGTTYGYTF.

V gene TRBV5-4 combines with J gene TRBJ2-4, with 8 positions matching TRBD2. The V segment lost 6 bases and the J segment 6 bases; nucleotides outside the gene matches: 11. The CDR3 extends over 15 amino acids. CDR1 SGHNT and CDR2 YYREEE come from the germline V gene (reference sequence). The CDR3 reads CASTGGEVGGNIQYF. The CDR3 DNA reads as TGTGCCAGCACCGGGGGGGAAGTGGGGGGAAACATTCAGTACTTC. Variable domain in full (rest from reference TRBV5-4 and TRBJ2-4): ETGVTQSPTHLIKTRGQQVTLRCSSQSGHNTVSWYQQALGQGPQFIFQYYREEENGRGNFPPRFSGLQFPNYSSELNVNALELDDSALYLCASTGGEVGGNIQYFGAGTRLSVL.

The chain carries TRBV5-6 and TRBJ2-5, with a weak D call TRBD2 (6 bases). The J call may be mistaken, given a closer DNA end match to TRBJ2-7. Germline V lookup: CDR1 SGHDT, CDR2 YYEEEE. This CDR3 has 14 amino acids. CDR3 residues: CASSWGGTVYEQYF. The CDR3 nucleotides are TGTGCCAGCAGCTGGGGCGGGACTGTCTACGAGCAGTACTTC.

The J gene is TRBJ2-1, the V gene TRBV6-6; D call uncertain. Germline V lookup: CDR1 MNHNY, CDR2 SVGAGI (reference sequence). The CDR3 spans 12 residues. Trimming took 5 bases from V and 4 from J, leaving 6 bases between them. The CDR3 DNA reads TGTGCCAGCAGTCCACATTACAATGAGCAGTTCTTC. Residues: CASSPHYNEQFF.

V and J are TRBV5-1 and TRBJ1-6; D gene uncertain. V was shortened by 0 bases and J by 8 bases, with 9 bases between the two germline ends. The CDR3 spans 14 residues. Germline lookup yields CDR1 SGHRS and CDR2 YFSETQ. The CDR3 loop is CASSLEQPYSPLHF. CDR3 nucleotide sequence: TGCGCCAGCAGCTTGGAACAGCCTTATTCACCCCTCCACTTT.

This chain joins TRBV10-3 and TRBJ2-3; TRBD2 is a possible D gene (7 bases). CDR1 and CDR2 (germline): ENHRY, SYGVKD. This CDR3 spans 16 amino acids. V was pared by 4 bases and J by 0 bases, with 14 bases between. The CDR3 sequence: CAISGTGGSSTDTQYF. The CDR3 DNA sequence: TGTGCCATCAGTGGGACGGGGGGCTCTAGCACAGATACGCAGTATTTT.

This chain's CDR3 is CASSLLTSSYEQYF. The DNA of the CDR3 is TGTGCCAGCAGCTTACTGACTAGCTCCTACGAGCAGTACTTC. The chain uses TRBV11-3 and TRBJ2-7, with D possibly matching TRBD2 (6 bases). V lost 2 bases to trimming and J lost 0 bases, with 8 bases between them. Germline CDR1 and CDR2: SGHNT and YENEEA. This CDR3 has 14 amino acids. The full variable domain, completed using reference TRBV11-3 and TRBJ2-7, is EAGVVQSPRYKIIEKKQPVAFWCNPISGHNTLYWYLQNLGQGPELLIRYENEEAVDDSQLPKDRFSAERLKGVDSTLKIQPAELGDSAVYLCASSLLTSSYEQYFGPGTRLTVT.

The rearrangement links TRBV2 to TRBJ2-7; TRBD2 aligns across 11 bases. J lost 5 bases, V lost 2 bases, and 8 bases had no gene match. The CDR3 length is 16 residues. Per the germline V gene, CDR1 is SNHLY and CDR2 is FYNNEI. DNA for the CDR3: TGTGCCAGCAGTGAACGAATAGCGGGAGGGCGCCACGAGCAGTACTTC. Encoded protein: CASSERIAGGRHEQYF.

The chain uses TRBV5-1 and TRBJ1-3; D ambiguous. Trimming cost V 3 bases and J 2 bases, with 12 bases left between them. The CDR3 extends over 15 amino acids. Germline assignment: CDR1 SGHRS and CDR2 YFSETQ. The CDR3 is CASSSSGNPGNTIYF. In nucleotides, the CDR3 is TGCGCCAGCAGCTCGTCGGGAAATCCTGGAAACACCATATATTTT.

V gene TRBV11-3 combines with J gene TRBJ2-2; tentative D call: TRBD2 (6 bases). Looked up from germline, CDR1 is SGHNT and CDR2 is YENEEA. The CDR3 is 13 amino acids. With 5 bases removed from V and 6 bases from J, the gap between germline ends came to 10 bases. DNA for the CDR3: TGTGCCAGCAGCCCGGGGAGGTCCGGGGAGCTGTTTTTT. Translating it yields CASSPGRSGELFF. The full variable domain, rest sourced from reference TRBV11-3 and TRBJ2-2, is EAGVVQSPRYKIIEKKQPVAFWCNPISGHNTLYWYLQNLGQGPELLIRYENEEAVDDSQLPKDRFSAERLKGVDSTLKIQPAELGDSAVYLCASSPGRSGELFFGEGSRLTVL.

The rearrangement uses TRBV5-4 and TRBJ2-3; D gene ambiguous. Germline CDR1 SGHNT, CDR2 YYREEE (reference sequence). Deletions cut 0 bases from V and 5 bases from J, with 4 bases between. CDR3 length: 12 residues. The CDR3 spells CASSLAQDTQYF. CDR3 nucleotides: TGTGCCAGCAGCTTGGCCCAAGATACGCAGTATTTT.